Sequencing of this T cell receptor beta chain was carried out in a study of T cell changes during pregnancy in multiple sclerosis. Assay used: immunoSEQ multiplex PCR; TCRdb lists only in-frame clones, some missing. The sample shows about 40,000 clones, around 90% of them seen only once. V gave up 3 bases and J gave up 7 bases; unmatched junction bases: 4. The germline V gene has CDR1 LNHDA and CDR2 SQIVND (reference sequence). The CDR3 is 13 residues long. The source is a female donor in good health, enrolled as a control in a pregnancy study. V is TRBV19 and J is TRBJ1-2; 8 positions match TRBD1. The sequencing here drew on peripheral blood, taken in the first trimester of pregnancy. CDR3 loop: CASSIKTGVGYTF. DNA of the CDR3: TGTGCCAGTAGTATCAAGACAGGGGTTGGCTACACCTTC.